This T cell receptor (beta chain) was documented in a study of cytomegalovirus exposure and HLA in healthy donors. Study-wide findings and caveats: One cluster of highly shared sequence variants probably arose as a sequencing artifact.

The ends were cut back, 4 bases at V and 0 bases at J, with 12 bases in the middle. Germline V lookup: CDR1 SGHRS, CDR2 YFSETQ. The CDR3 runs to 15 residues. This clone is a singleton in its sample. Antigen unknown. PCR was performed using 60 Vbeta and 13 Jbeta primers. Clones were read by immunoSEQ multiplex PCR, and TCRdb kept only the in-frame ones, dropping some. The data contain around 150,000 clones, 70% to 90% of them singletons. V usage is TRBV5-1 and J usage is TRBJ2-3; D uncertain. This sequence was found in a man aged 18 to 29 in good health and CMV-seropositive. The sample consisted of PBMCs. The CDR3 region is CASSSTVTSTDTQYF. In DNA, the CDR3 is TGCGCCAGCAGCAGTACGGTAACTAGCACAGATACGCAGTATTTT.